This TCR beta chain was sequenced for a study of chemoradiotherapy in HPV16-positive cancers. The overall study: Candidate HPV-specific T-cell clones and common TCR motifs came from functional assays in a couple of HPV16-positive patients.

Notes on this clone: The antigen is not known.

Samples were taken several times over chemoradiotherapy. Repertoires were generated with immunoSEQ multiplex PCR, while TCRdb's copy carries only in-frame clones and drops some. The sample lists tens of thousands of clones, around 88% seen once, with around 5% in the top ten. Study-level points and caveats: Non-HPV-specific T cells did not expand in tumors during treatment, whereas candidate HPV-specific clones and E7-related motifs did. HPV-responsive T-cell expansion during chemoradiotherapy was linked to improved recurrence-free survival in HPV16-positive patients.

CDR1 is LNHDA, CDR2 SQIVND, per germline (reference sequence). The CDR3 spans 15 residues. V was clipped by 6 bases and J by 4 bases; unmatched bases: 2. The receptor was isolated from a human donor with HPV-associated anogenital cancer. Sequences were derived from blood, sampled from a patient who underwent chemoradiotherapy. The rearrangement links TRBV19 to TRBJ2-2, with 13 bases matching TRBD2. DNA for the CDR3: TGTGCCAGTAGGGGACTAGCGGGATTCACCGGGGAGCTGTTTTTT. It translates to CASRGLAGFTGELFF.